The T cell receptor beta chain described here comes from a study of Ad26.COV2.S vaccination and SARS-CoV-2 variants. Measured with immunoSEQ multiplex PCR; TCRdb has only the in-frame clones, and not every one. The sample yields 300,000 to 400,000 clones, 85% seen once. Treatment in this sample: around 19 received Ad26.COV2.S at low or high dose, single or two shots; a few received placebo; per-sample allocation not given. Day 63 after the first vaccine or placebo injection was the time point for sampling. With 1 base removed from V and 0 bases from J, the gap between germline ends came to 3 bases. CDR3 size: 14 residues. Germline CDR1 is SEHNR and CDR2 is FQNEAQ (reference sequence).

J is TRBJ2-2 and V is TRBV7-9; the D is unclear. The sequencing here drew on peripheral blood, taken in a trial of Ad26.COV2.S vaccine versus placebo. The sequence was obtained from a person aged 18-60 years who received the Ad26.COV2.S COVID-19 vaccine or a placebo. This CDR3 reads CASSLVSNTGELFF. CDR3 sequence (DNA): TGTGCCAGCAGCTTAGTCTCGAACACCGGGGAGCTGTTTTTT.